This TCR beta chain was captured in a study of a mutant IDH1 vaccine in newly diagnosed glioma. In its sample, this clone was seen a few times. No antigen is known for it. As to time point: week 11, during vaccination. In every dose of vaccine, 300 ug of mutant IDH1 20-mer peptide was given alongside topical imiquimod. Using immunoSEQ multiplex PCR, the repertoire was profiled, and TCRdb retains in-frame clones only, with some absent. In the table there are some 25,000 clones, around 82% of which are singletons. The trim removed 6 bases at V and 2 bases at J, leaving 3 bases unmatched. The CDR3 sequence is 14 residues long. Germline lookup yields CDR1 SNHLY and CDR2 FYNNEI.

The chain couples TRBV2 to TRBJ1-4; 7 bases are shared with TRBD1. The source is a woman in her late teens or twenties with glioma. The sequencing here drew on PBMCs, taken from a glioma patient whose treatment included an IDH1 peptide vaccine. DNA of the CDR3: TGTGCCAGCAGGGGCAGGGGGACTAATGAAAAACTGTTTTTT. Its protein product is CASRGRGTNEKLFF.